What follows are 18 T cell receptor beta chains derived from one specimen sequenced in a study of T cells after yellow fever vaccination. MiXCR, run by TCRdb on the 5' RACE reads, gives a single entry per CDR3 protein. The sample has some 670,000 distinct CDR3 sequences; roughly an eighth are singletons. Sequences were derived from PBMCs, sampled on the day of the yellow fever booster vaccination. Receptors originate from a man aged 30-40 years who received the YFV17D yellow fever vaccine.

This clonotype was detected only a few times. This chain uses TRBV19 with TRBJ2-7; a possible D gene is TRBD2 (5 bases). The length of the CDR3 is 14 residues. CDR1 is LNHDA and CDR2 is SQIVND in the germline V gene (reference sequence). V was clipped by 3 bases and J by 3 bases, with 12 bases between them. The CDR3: CASSMRASVYEQYF. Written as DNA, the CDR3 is TGTGCCAGTAGTATGAGGGCGTCCGTCTACGAGCAGTACTTC.

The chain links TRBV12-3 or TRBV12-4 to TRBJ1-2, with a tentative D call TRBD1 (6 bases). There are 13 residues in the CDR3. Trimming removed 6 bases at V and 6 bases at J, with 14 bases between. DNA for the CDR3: TGTGCCAGCAGCCCGACAGGCTTCGATGGCTACACCTTC. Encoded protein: CASSPTGFDGYTF.

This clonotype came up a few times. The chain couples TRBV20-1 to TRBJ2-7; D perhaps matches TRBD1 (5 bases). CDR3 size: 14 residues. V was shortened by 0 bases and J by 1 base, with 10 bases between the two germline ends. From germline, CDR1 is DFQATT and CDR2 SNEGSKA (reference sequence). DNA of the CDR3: TGCAGTGCTAGAGATCTGGGGCGGTCCTACGAGCAGTACTTC. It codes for CSARDLGRSYEQYF.

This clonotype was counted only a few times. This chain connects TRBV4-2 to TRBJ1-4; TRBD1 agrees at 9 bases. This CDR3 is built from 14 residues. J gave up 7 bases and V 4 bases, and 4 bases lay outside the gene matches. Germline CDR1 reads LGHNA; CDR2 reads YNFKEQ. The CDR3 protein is CASSPQGAFEKLFF. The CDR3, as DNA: TGTGCCAGCAGCCCACAGGGGGCCTTTGAAAAACTGTTTTTT.

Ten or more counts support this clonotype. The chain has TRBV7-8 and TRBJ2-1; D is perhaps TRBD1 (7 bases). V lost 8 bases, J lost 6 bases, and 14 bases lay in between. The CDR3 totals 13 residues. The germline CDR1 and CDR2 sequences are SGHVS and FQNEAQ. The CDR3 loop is CASSPGGGNEQFF. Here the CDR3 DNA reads TGTGCCAGCTCACCAGGGGGAGGCAATGAGCAGTTCTTC.

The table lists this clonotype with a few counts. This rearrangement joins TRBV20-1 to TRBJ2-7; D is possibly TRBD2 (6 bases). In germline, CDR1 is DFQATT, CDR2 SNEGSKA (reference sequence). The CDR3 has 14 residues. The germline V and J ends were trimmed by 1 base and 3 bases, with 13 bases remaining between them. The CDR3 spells CSARGGGKLYEQYF. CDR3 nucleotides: TGCAGTGCTAGAGGAGGCGGGAAACTCTACGAGCAGTACTTC.

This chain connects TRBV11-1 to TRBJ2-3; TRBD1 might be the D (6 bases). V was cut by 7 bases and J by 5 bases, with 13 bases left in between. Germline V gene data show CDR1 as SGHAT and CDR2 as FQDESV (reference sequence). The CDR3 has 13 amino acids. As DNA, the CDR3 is TGTGCCAGCACAACAGGGCTAGGAGATACGCAGTATTTT. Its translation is CASTTGLGDTQYF.

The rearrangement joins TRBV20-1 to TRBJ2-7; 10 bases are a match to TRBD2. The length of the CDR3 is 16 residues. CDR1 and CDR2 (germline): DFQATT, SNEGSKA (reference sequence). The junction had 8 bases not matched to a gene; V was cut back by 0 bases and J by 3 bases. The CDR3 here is CSAREPLAGYDYEQYF. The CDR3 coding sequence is TGCAGTGCTAGAGAACCACTAGCGGGATACGACTACGAGCAGTACTTC.

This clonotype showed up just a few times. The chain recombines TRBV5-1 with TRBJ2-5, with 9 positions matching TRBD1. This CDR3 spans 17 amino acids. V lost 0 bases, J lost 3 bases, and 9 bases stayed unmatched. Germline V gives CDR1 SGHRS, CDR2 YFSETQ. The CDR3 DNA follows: TGCGCCAGCAGCTTGGGGTACAGGGGGCGAGGAGAAGAGACCCAGTACTTC. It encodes CASSLGYRGRGEETQYF.

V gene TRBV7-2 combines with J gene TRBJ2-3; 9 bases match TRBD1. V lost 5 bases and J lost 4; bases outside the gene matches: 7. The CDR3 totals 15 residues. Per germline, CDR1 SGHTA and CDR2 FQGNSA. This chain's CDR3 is CASSLQGARSDTQYF. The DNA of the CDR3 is TGTGCCAGCAGCCTACAGGGGGCGCGGTCAGATACGCAGTATTTT. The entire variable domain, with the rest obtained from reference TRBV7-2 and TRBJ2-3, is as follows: GAGVSQSPSNKVTEKGKDVELRCDPISGHTALYWYRQSLGQGLEFLIYFQGNSAPDKSGLPSDRFSAERTGGSVSTLTIQRTQQEDSAVYLCASSLQGARSDTQYFGPGTRLTVL.

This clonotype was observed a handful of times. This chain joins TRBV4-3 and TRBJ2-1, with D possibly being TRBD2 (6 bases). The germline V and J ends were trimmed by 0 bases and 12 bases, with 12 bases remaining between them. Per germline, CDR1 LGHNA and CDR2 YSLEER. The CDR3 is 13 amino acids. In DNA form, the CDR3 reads TGCGCCAGCAGCCAAGATCGACTAGGCGGGCAGTTCTTC. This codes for CASSQDRLGGQFF.

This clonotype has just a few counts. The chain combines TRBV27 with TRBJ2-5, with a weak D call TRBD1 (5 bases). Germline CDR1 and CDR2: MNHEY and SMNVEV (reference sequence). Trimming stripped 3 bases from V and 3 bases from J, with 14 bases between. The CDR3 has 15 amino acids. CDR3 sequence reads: CASSFLEGREETQYF. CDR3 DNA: TGTGCCAGCAGTTTTTTGGAAGGCAGGGAAGAGACCCAGTACTTC.

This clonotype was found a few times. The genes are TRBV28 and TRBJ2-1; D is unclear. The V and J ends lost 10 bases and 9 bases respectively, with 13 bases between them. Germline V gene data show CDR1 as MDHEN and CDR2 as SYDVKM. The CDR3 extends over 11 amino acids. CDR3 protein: CATQRPGEQFF. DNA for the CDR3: TGTGCCACCCAACGCCCCGGTGAGCAGTTCTTC. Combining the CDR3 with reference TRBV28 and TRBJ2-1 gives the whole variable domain DVKVTQSSRYLVKRTGEKVFLECVQDMDHENMFWYRQDPGLGLRLIYFSYDVKMKEKGDIPEGYSVSREKKERFSLILESASTNQTSMYLCATQRPGEQFFGPGTRLTVL.

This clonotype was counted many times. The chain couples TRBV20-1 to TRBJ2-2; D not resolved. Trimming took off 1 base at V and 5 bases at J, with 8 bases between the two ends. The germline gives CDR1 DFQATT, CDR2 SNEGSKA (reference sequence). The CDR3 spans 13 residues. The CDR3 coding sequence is TGCAGTGCTAGAGGAGCAGAAACCGGGGAGCTGTTTTTT. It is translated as CSARGAETGELFF.

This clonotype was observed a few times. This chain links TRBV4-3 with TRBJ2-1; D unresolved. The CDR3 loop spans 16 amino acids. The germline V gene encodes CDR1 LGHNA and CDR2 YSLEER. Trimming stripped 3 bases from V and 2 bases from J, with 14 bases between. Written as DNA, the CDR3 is TGCGCCAGCAGCCATGACATAGACGGCCCCTACAATGAGCAGTTCTTC. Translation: CASSHDIDGPYNEQFF.

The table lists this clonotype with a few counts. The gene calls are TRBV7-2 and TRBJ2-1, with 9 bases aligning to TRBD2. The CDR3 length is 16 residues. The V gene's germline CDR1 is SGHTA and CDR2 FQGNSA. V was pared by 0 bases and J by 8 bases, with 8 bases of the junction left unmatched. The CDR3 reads CASSLAGSGSFDEQFF. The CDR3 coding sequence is TGTGCCAGCAGCTTAGCGGGTAGCGGGAGCTTTGATGAGCAGTTCTTC.

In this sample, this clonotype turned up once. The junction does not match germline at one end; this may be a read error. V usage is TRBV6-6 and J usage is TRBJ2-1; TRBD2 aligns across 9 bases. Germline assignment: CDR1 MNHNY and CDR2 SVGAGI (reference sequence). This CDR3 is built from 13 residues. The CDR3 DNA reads TGTGCCAGCAAGAGTAGCGGGAGTGGAGAGCGGTTCTTC. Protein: CASKSSGSGERFF.

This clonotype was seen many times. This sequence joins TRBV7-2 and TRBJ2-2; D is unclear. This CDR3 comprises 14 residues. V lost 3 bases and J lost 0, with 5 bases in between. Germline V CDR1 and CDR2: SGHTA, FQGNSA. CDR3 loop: CASSFSANTGELFF. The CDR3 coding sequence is TGTGCCAGCAGCTTCTCTGCGAACACCGGGGAGCTGTTTTTT. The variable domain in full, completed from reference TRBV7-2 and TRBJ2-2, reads GAGVSQSPSNKVTEKGKDVELRCDPISGHTALYWYRQSLGQGLEFLIYFQGNSAPDKSGLPSDRFSAERTGGSVSTLTIQRTQQEDSAVYLCASSFSANTGELFFGEGSRLTVL.